This T cell receptor (beta chain) emerged from a study of identical twins (dated by TCRdb to the mid-2010s). With respect to the entire study: TCR alpha and beta repertoires from monozygotic twins, unrelated adults of various ages and cord blood were deep-sequenced to test whether fetal clonotypes persist. To rule out contamination, the twin experiments were replicated at different times with different library preparation protocols.

Every donor was a healthy Caucasian. Three unrelated non-twin adults were also sequenced: a male aged 18 to 30, a male aged 50 to 59 and a female aged 50 to 59. Miltenyi CD45RO+ enrichment and human naive T-cell isolation kits were used to isolate memory (CD45RO+) and naive T cells from PBMC. The library was obtained by 5' RACE. Sequencing used an Illumina HiSeq 2000. Template switching added a universal primer binding site, and the final cDNA carried a unique molecular identifier that allowed TCR cDNA molecules to be counted accurately. Specific primers in the conserved constant-segment region were used to synthesize first-strand cDNA for the TCR alpha and beta chains. To control for contamination, every cDNA library was double barcoded, receiving both a SMART-Mk sample barcode and Illumina barcodes. TruSeq adapter sequences, together with Illumina sample barcodes, were added in two successive PCR steps. The TCR alpha and beta cDNA libraries were sequenced on the Illumina HiSeq platform using custom primers. Turning to the authors' computational methods: MiGEC processed the raw reads to extract unique molecular identifiers, while MiXCR was used to determine the CDR3 positions. Recombination models were inferred per individual with the repgenHMM and IGoR tools using an EM algorithm. Shared clonotype analysis was performed with the tcR package in R, normalizing sharing by the product of cloneset sizes. To study raw recombination free of thymic and clonal selection effects, out-of-frame nonproductive sequences were analyzed. Starting from the raw public reads, TCRdb applied fastp trimming at Q25, assembled clones with MiXCR and retained in-frame beta chains. Here each entry gathers all rows of one CDR3 protein and keeps the most common genes and DNA. None of the V and J calls come from the authors' own analysis; TCRdb made them. This sample comprises roughly 350,000 distinct CDR3 sequences, roughly 9% of them detected only once. Roughly 8.9% of the sample is taken by the ten largest.

Ten or more counts support this clonotype. Its antigen is not yet known. No much larger clonotype is one base removed from it; base qualities were not supplied. The research as a whole found: Zero-insertion analyses could be partly confounded by invariant T cells such as MAIT and iNKT, though diverse VJ usage argued against such confounding for most clonotypes. In beta out-of-frame sequences, excess twin sharing was weaker, because having fewer shared sequences lowered the signal-to-noise ratio. Recombination models systematically underestimated out-of-frame TCR alpha sharing in monozygotic twins but agreed with sharing between unrelated individuals. Abundant cord blood beta clonotypes had fewer insertions, young adult naive repertoires showed a similar but weaker trend, and memory repertoires showed no such trend. Out-of-frame TCR alpha sequences shared between twins showed an excess of low generation-probability sequences compared with coincidental sharing between unrelated individuals. Because the same donors could not be followed over many years, the conclusions depended on cross-sectional statistical analysis.

Sequences were obtained from naive T cells sorted from blood. In the paper's terms, the cell subset or site label means: cells isolated with a human naive T-cell isolation kit. This receptor was identified in a woman aged 50 to 65 in good health.

The encoded CDR3 is CASSLEGGDPGEQFF. Here is the DNA: TGCGCCAGCAGCTTGGAGGGTGGGGATCCCGGTGAGCAGTTCTTC. The chain was built from TRBV5-1 and TRBJ2-1; the D gene is unclear. Measured from the cysteine to the phenylalanine, the CDR3 is 15 residues long. Left in the record is the CDR3 DNA by itself, 45 bases read in frame from the first base. From the germline V gene, CDR1 is SGHRS and CDR2 is YFSETQ. V is shortened by 0 bases, J by 9 bases, and the region joining them spans 16 bases.